What follows describes a single TCR beta chain. This clone was picked up a small number of times. The antigen this receptor binds is unknown. No quality values exist for individual bases; no much larger clone is one base distant. This record belongs to a study of OX40 agonist ivuxolimab in advanced cancers. Some background on the complete study: The costimulatory receptor OX40 (CD134) was targeted by ivuxolimab, a fully human IgG2 agonistic monoclonal antibody. Prior anti-PD-1, anti-PD-L1 or anti-CTLA-4 therapy was permitted, and checkpoint inhibitors had been received by around 39% of dose-escalation patients. Of the approximately 54 dose-escalation patients, hepatocellular carcinoma was present in 19, melanoma in around 15, renal cell carcinoma in 9 and head and neck cancer in 9. In the dose-escalation cohort, 70% to 90% of patients were male, and the mean age was 60 years with a range of roughly 23 to 79. Peripheral TCRbeta sequencing was intended to test whether TCR sequence diversity was altered and clonal T-cell expansion was caused by ivuxolimab. Partial responses occurred in three dose-escalation patients, of whom one had hepatocellular carcinoma and two had cutaneous melanoma. Intravenous ivuxolimab was administered to patients every 2 weeks at six dose levels: 0.01, 0.1, 0.3, 1.5, 3 and 10 mg/kg. The paper covers the monotherapy dose-escalation part of the phase I ivuxolimab trial, which included N of about 56 patients. Overall study outcomes, separate from this receptor: The antigen specificity of the clonally expanded peripheral T cells was not determined. In the 0.1-3.0 mg/kg groups, partial responders had among the lowest normalized peripheral clonal expansion, particularly in CD8+ T cells. Low levels of normalized T-cell clonal expansion were also shown by some nonresponding patients. After ivuxolimab, expanded clones were on average more numerous among CD8+ T cells than among CD4+ T cells. At doses from 0.1 to 3.0 mg/kg, clonal expansion was seen in both CD4+ and CD8+ blood T cells between baseline and week 6.

Genomic DNA was extracted from sorted cells for sequencing of the TCRbeta CDR3 region. The immunoSEQ Assay was used to sequence the TCRbeta CDR3 regions. TCRdb limited this immuneACCESS table to in-frame rearrangements with V and J called. A share of clones is missing; checked studies link under half to unresolved V genes, and the rest is unexplained. The sample table shows about 86,000 clones, and about 90% are seen once. Roughly 8.9% of the sample is in the top ten clones. Patients with autoimmune disease history or receiving systemic immunosuppression were excluded from the trial. In every dose cohort, peripheral blood was drawn for TCR sequencing at baseline, cycle 4 day 1, and cycle 7 day 1. The samples were drawn from a first-in-human, open-label, multicenter phase I dose-escalation trial of ivuxolimab. The trial enrolled adults with locally advanced or metastatic head and neck squamous cell, hepatocellular, melanoma or renal cell carcinoma. Before TCR sequencing, CD4+ and CD8+ T cells were separately sorted from peripheral blood.

The CDR3 runs 19 residues from the cysteine to the phenylalanine. The DNA shown is the 57-base CDR3, in frame from base 1. The sample in question was CD4+ or CD8+ T cells sorted from blood, obtained in a trial of the OX40 agonist ivuxolimab. The chain couples TRBV12-1 to TRBJ2-7. TRBV12-1 is a listed pseudogene. This receptor was identified in an adult with an advanced solid tumor such as melanoma, head and neck, liver or kidney cancer. CDR3 protein: CASSFVSENPDRGEGEQYF. In nucleotide form, the sequence is TGTGCCAGCAGCTTTGTGTCCGAAAACCCGGACCGGGGTGAGGGGGAGCAGTACTTC.